This TCR beta chain is drawn from a study of blood T cell repertoires in COVID-19. Study as a whole: Sample material is recorded as cDNA or gDNA derived from T cells, B-cell-depleted T cells, or PBMCs.

Only in-frame clones appear in the TCRdb table, and some are missing; sequencing was by immunoSEQ multiplex PCR. This sample has fewer than 200,000 clones, with 75% to 95% found just once. After removal of 4 bases from V and 6 bases from J, the junction contained 4 bases not matched to a gene. The CDR3 spans 13 residues. Per germline, CDR1 SQVTM and CDR2 ANQGSEA. This TCR derives from a man aged 45-65 years with acute or convalescent COVID-19. V is TRBV29-1 and J is TRBJ1-4, with 8 bases aligning to TRBD1. Sequenced sample: peripheral blood. Here the CDR3 DNA reads TGCAGCGTTGTCCAGGGGGCTGATGAAAAACTGTTTTTT. Residues: CSVVQGADEKLFF. Complete variable domain (other parts from reference TRBV29-1 and TRBJ1-4): SAVISQKPSRDICQRGTSLTIQCQVDSQVTMMFWYRQQPGQSLTLIATANQGSEATYESGFVIDKFPISRPNLTFSTLTVSNMSPEDSSIYLCSVVQGADEKLFFGSGTQLSVL.